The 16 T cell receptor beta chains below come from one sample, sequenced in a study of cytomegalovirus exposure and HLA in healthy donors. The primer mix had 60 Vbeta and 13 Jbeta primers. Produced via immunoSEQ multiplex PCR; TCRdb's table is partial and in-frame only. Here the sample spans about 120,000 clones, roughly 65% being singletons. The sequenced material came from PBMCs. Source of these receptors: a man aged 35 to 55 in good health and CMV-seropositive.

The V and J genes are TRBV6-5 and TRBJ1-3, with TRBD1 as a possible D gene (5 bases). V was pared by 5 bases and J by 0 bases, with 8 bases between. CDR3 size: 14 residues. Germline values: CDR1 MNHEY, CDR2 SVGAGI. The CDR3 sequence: CASSTGASGNTIYF. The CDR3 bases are TGTGCCAGCAGTACAGGAGCCTCTGGAAACACCATATATTTT.

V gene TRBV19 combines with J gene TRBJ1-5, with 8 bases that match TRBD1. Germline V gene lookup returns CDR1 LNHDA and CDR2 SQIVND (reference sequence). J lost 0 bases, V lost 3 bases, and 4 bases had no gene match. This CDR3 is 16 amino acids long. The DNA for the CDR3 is TGTGCCAGTAGTATCCGACAGGGGTTTAGCAATCAGCCCCAGCATTTT. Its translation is CASSIRQGFSNQPQHF.

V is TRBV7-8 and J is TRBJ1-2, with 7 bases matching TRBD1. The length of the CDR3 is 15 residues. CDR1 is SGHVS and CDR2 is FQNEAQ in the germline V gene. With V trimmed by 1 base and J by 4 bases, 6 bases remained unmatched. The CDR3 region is CASSLERQGRYGYTF. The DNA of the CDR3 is TGTGCCAGCAGCTTAGAGAGACAGGGCCGCTATGGCTACACCTTC.

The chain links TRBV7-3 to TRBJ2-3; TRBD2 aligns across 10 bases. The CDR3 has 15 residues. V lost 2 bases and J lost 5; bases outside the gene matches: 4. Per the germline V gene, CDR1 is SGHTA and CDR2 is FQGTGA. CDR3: CASSLRVAGGDTQYF. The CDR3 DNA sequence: TGTGCCAGCAGCTTACGTGTAGCGGGGGGAGATACGCAGTATTTT.

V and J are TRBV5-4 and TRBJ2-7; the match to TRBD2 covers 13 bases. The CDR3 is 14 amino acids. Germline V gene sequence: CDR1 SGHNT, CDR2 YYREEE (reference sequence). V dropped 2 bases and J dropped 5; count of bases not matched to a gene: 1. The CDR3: CASSLGLAGDEQYF. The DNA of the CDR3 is TGTGCCAGCAGCTTAGGACTAGCGGGAGACGAGCAGTACTTC. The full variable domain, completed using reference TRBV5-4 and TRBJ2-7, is ETGVTQSPTHLIKTRGQQVTLRCSSQSGHNTVSWYQQALGQGPQFIFQYYREEENGRGNFPPRFSGLQFPNYSSELNVNALELDDSALYLCASSLGLAGDEQYFGPGTRLTVT.

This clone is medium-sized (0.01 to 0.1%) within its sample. The CDR3: CASSRLAGGSYYEQYF. DNA for the CDR3: TGTGCCAGCAGTAGACTAGCGGGAGGGAGCTACTACGAGCAGTACTTC. This chain connects TRBV6-4 to TRBJ2-7, with 14 bases identical to TRBD2. CDR3 size: 16 residues. Germline V gene data show CDR1 as MRHNA and CDR2 as SNTAGT. With V trimmed by 5 bases and J by 3 bases, 6 bases remained unmatched.

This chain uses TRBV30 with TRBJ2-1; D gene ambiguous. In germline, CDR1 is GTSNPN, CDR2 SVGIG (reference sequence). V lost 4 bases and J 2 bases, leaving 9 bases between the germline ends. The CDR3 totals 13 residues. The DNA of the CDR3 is TGTGCCTGGACCCGAAGAGCCTACAATGAGCAGTTCTTC. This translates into CAWTRRAYNEQFF.

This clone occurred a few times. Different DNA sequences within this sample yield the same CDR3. CDR3 sequence: CASRLQGNTEAFF. DNA for the CDR3: TGTGCCAGCAGGCTACAGGGGAACACTGAAGCTTTCTTT. This sequence joins TRBV6-5 and TRBJ1-1; maybe TRBD1 (6 bases). The germline V gene encodes CDR1 MNHEY and CDR2 SVGAGI. The CDR3 loop spans 13 amino acids. Trimming stripped 6 bases from V and 1 base from J, with 9 bases between.

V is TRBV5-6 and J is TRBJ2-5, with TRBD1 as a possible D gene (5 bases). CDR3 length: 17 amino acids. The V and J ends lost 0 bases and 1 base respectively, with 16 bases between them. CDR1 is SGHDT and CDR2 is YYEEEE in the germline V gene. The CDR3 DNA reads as TGTGCCAGCAGCTTGGGGTCACAGGCACTTATCCAAGAGACCCAGTACTTC. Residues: CASSLGSQALIQETQYF.

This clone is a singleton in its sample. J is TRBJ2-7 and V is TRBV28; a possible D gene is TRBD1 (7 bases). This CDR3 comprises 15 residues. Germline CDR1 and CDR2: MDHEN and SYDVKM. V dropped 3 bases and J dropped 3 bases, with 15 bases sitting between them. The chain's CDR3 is CASSFQGGTNYEQYF. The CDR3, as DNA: TGTGCCAGCAGTTTTCAGGGGGGTACGAACTACGAGCAGTACTTC.

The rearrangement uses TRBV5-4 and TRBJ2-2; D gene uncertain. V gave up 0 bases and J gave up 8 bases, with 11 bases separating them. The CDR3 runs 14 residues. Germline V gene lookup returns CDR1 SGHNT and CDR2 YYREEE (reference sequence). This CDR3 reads CASSLDPSAGELFF. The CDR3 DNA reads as TGTGCCAGCAGCTTGGACCCCTCAGCGGGGGAGCTGTTTTTT.

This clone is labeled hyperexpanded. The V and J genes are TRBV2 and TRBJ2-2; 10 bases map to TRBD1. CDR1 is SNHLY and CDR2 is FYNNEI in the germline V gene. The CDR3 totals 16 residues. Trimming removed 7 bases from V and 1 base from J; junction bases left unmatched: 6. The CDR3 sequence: CASTWTGGLNTGELFF. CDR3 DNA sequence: TGTGCCAGCACCTGGACAGGGGGGCTGAACACCGGGGAGCTGTTTTTT.

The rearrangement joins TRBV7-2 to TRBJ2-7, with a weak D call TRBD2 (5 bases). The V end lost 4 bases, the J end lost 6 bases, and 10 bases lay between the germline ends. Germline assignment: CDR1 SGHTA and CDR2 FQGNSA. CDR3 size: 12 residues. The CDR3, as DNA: TGTGCCAGCAGCTCCTCGCGGGCCGAGCAGTACTTC. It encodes CASSSSRAEQYF.

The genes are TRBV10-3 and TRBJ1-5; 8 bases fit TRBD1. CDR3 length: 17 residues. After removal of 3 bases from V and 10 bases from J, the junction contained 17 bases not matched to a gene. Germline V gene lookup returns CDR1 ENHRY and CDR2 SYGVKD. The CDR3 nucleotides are TGTGCCATCAGTGAAAGTTGGCAGGGGGCCGTTGGTGATCCCCAGCATTTT. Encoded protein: CAISESWQGAVGDPQHF.

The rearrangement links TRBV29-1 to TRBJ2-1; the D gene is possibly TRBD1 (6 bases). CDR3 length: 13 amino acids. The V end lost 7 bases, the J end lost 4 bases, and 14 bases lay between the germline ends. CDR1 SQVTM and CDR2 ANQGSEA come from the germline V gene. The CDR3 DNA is TGCAGCGCTTCTGACAGGCTATACAATGAGCAGTTCTTC. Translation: CSASDRLYNEQFF.

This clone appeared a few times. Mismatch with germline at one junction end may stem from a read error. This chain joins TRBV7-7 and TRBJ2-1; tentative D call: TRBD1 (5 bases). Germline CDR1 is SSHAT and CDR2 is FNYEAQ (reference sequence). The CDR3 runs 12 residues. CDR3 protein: CASSPSGIEQFF. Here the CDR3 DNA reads TGTGCTAGCAGCCCCTCAGGGATTGAGCAGTTCTTC. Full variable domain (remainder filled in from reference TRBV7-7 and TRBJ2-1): GAGVSQSPRYKVTKRGQDVTLRCDPISSHATLYWYQQALGQGPEFLTYFNYEAQPDKSGLPSDRFSAERPEGSISTLTIQRTEQRDSAMYRCASSPSGIEQFFGPGTRLTVL.